This T cell receptor (beta chain) is drawn from a study of technical replicates of blood from a handful of donors. Sequencing used immunoSEQ multiplex PCR; TCRdb keeps in-frame clones, though not all of them. The data contain tens of thousands of clones, around 95% of them seen just once; the ten biggest clones take up roughly 0.28%. Germline CDR1 is MNHNS and CDR2 is SASEGT. J lost 2 bases, V lost 6 bases, and 6 bases had no gene match. The CDR3 is 14 amino acids. This chain connects TRBV6-1 to TRBJ1-1; 7 nucleotides agree with TRBD1. The source is a human donor in good health. Sequencing used T cells isolated from PBMCs. CDR3 nucleotide sequence: TGTGCCAGCAGCTGGGACAGATCCAACACTGAAGCTTTCTTT. This sequence encodes CASSWDRSNTEAFF.